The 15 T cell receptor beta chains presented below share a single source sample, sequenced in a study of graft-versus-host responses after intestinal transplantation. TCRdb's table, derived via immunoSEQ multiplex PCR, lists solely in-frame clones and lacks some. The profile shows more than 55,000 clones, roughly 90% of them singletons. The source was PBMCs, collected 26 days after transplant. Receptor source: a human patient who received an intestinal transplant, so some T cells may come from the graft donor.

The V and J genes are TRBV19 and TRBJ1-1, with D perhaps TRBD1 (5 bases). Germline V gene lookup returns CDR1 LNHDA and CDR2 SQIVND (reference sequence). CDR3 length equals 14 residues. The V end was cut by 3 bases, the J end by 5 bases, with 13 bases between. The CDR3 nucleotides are TGTGCCAGTAGTATGGGCAGGGTTGGAACTGAAGCTTTCTTT. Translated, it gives CASSMGRVGTEAFF.

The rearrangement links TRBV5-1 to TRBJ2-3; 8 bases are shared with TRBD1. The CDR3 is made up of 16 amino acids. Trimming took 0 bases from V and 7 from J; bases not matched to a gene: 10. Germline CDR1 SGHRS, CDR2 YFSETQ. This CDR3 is CASSLDELDRVYTQYF. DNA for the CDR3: TGCGCCAGCAGCTTGGACGAATTGGACAGGGTATATACGCAGTATTTT.

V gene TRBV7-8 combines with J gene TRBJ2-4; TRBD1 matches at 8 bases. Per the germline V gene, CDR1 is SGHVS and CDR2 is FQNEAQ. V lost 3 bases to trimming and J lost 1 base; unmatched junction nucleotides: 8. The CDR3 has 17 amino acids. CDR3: CASSLAAQGDAKNIQYF. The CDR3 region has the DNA TGTGCCAGCAGCTTGGCCGCACAGGGGGATGCCAAAAACATTCAGTACTTC.

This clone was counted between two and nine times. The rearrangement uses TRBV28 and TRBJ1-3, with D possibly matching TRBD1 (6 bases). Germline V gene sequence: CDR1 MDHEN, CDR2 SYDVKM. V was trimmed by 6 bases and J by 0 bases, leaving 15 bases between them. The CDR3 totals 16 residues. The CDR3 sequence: CASRGTARGSGNTIYF. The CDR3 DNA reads TGTGCCAGCAGAGGCACAGCCAGGGGCTCTGGAAACACCATATATTTT.

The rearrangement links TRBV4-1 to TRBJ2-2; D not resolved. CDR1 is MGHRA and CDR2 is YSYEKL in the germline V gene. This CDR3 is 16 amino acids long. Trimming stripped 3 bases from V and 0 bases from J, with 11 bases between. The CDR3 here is CASSQAGVPNTGELFF. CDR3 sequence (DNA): TGCGCCAGCAGCCAGGCTGGAGTCCCGAACACCGGGGAGCTGTTTTTT.

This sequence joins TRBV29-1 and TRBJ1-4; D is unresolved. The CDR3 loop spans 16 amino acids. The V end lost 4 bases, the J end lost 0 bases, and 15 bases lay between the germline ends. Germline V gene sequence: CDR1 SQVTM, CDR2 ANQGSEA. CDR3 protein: CSVAGSGLTTNEKLFF. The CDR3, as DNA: TGCAGCGTTGCAGGTTCCGGACTCACAACTAATGAAAAACTGTTTTTT.

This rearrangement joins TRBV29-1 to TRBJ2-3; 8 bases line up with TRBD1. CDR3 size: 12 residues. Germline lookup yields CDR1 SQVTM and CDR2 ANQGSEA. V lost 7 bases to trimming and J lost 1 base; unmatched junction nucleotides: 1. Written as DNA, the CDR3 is TGCAGCGCGGGACAGGGCACAGATACGCAGTATTTT. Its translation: CSAGQGTDTQYF.

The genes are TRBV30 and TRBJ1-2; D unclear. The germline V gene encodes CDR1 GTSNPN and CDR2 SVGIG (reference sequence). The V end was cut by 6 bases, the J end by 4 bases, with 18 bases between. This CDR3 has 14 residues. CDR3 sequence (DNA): TGTGCCTGCCCTGGGCAAGGGAGAGGCTATGGCTACACCTTC. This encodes CACPGQGRGYGYTF.

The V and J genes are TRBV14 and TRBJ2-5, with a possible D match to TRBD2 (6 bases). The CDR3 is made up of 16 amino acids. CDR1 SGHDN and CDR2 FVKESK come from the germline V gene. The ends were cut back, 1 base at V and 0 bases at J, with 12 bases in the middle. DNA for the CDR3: TGTGCCAGCAGCCAAGGCCGGGCGGGGTACCAAGAGACCCAGTACTTC. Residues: CASSQGRAGYQETQYF.

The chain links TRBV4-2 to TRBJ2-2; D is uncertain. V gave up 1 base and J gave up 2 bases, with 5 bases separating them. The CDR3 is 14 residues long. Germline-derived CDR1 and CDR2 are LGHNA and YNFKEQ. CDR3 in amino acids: CASSQGPNTGELFF. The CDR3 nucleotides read TGTGCCAGCAGCCAAGGTCCTAACACCGGGGAGCTGTTTTTT.

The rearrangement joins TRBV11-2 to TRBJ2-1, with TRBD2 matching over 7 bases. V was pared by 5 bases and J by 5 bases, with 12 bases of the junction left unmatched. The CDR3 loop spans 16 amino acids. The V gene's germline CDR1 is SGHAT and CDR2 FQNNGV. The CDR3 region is CASSPGGGAAHNEQFF. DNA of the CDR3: TGTGCCAGCAGCCCTGGGGGGGGAGCGGCGCACAATGAGCAGTTCTTC.

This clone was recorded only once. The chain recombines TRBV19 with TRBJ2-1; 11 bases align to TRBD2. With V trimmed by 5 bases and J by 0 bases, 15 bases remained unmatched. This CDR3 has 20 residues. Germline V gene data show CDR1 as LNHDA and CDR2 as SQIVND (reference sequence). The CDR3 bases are TGTGCCAGTAGTGGTTTCGTTCTAGCGGGAGGACCCGACTCCTACAATGAGCAGTTCTTC. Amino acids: CASSGFVLAGGPDSYNEQFF.

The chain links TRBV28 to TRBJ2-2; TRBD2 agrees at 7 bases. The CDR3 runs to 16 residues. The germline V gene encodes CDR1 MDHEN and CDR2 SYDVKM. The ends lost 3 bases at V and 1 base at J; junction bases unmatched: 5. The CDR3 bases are TGTGCCAGCAGTTTTTGGCCTAGCGGGAACACCGGGGAGCTGTTTTTT. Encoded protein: CASSFWPSGNTGELFF. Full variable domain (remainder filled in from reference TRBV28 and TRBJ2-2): DVKVTQSSRYLVKRTGEKVFLECVQDMDHENMFWYRQDPGLGLRLIYFSYDVKMKEKGDIPEGYSVSREKKERFSLILESASTNQTSMYLCASSFWPSGNTGELFFGEGSRLTVL.

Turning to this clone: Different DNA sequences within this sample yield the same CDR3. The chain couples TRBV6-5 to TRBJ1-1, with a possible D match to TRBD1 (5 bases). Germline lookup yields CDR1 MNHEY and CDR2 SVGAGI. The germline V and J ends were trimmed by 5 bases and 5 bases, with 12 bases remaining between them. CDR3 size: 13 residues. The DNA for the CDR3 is TGTGCCAGCAGTACCCCGGGGGGAACTGAAGCTTTCTTT. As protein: CASSTPGGTEAFF.

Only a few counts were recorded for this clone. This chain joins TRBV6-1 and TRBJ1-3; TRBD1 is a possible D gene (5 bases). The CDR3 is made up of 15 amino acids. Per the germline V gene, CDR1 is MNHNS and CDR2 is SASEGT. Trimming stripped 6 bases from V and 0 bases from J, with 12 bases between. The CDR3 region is CASSPGQTSGNTIYF. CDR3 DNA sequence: TGTGCCAGCAGCCCCGGACAAACCTCTGGAAACACCATATATTTT.